This entry is about one TCR beta chain. Generated by immunoSEQ multiplex PCR, the TCRdb table keeps only in-frame clones and is missing some. The top ten clones hold over 8% of a sample with fewer than 350,000 clones, 70% to 90% of them seen once. The data derive from a study of blood T cell repertoires in COVID-19. The CDR3 is 13 amino acids. V was trimmed by 8 bases and J by 6 bases, leaving 13 bases between them. From germline, CDR1 is MNHEY and CDR2 SMNVEV (reference sequence). The sequence was obtained from a man aged 18 to 30 with active or convalescent COVID-19. J is TRBJ1-4 and V is TRBV27; D is possibly TRBD1 (5 bases). Sequences were obtained from peripheral blood. This chain's CDR3 is CASGAAYDEKLFF. In DNA, the CDR3 is TGTGCCAGCGGGGCGGCGTATGATGAAAAACTGTTTTTT.